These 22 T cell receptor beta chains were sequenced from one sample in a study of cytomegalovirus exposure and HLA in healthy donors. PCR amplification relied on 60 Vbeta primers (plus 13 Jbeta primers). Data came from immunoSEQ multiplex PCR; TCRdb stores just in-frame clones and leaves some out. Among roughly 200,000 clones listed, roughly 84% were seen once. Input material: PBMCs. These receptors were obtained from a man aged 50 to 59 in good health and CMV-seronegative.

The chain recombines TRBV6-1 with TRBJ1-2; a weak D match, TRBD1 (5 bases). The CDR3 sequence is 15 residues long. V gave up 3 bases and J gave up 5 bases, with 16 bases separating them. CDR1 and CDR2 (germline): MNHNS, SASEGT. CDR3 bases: TGTGCCAGCAGTGATGGGGGGGGACCGTGGTATGGCTACACCTTC. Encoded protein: CASSDGGGPWYGYTF.

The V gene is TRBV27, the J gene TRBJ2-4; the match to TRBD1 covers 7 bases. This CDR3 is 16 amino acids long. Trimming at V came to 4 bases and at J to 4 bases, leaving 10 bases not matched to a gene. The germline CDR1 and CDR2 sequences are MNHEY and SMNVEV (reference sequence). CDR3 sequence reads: CASSSRQGWEKNIQYF. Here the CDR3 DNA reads TGTGCCAGCAGTTCGCGACAGGGCTGGGAGAAAAACATTCAGTACTTC.

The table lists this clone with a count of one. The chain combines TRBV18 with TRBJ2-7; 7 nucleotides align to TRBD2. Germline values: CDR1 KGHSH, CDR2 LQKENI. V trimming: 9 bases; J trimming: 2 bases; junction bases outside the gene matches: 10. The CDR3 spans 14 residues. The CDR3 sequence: CASKSGGGTYEQYF. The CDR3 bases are TGTGCCAGTAAATCAGGCGGGGGTACCTACGAGCAGTACTTC.

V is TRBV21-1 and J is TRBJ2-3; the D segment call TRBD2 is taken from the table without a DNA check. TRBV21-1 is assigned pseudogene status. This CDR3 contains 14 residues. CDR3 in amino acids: CASSNDGYTDTQYF. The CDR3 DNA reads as TGTGCCAGCAGCAACGACGGGTACACAGATACGCAGTATTTT.

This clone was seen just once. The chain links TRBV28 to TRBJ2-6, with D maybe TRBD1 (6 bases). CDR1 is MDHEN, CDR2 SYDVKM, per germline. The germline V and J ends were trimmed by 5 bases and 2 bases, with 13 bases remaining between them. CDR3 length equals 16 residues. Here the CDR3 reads CASSLVAGAGANVLTF. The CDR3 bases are TGTGCCAGCAGTCTCGTGGCAGGGGCTGGGGCCAACGTCCTGACTTTC. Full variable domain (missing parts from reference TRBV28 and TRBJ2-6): DVKVTQSSRYLVKRTGEKVFLECVQDMDHENMFWYRQDPGLGLRLIYFSYDVKMKEKGDIPEGYSVSREKKERFSLILESASTNQTSMYLCASSLVAGAGANVLTFGAGSRLTVL.

The CDR3 sequence: CASRTWNEQFF. The CDR3 DNA reads as TGTGCCAGCAGAACTTGGAATGAGCAGTTCTTC. The chain has TRBV27 and TRBJ2-1, with D uncertain. CDR1 and CDR2 (germline): MNHEY, SMNVEV (reference sequence). This CDR3 region has 11 residues. The V and J ends lost 6 bases and 7 bases respectively, with 7 bases between them.

The CDR3 DNA follows: TGTGCCAGCAGCTTGGAGGGACTAGCGGGCTCCTACGAGCAGTACTTC. This translates into CASSLEGLAGSYEQYF. The chain uses TRBV5-4 and TRBJ2-5; 12 bases line up with TRBD2. The assigned J gene may be wrong: the sequence end matches TRBJ2-7 better. The CDR3 has 16 residues. The germline V gene has CDR1 SGHNT and CDR2 YYREEE (reference sequence).

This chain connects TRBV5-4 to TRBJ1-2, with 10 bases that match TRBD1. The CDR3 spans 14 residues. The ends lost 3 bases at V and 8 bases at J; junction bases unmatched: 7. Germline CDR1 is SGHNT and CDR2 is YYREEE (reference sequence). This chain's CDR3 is CASSSPGQGKGYTF. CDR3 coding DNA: TGTGCCAGCAGCTCACCGGGACAGGGGAAGGGCTACACCTTC.

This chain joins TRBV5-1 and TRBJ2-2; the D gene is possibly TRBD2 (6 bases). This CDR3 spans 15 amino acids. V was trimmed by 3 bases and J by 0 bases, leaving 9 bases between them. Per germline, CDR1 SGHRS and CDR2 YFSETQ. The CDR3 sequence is CASSSGGTNTGELFF. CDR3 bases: TGCGCCAGCAGCTCCGGCGGGACGAACACCGGGGAGCTGTTTTTT.

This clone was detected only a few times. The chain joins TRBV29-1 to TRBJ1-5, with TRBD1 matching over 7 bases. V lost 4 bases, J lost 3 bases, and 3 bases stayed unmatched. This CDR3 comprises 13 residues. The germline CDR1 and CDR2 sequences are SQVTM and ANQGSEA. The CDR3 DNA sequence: TGCAGCGTTGGTGACAGGGTCAATCAGCCCCAGCATTTT. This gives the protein CSVGDRVNQPQHF.

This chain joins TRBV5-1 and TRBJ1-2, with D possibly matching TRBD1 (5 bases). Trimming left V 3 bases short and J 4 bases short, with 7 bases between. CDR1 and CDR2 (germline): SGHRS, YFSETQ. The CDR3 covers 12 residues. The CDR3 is CASSSDSYGYTF. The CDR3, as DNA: TGCGCCAGCAGCTCTGACAGCTATGGCTACACCTTC.

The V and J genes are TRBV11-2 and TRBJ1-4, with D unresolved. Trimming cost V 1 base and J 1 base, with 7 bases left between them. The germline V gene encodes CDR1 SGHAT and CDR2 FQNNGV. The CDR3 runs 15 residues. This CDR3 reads CASSLGAGTNEKLFF. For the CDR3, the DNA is TGTGCCAGCAGCTTAGGTGCGGGAACTAATGAAAAACTGTTTTTT.

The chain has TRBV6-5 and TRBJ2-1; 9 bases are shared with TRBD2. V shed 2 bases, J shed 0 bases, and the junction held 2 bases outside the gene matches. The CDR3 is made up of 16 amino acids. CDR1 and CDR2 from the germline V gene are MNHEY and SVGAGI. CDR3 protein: CASSYLSGSSYNEQFF. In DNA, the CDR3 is TGTGCCAGCAGTTACCTTAGCGGGAGCTCCTACAATGAGCAGTTCTTC.

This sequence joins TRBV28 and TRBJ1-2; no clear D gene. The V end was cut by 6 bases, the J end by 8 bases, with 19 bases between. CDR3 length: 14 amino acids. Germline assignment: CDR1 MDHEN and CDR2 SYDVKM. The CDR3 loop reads CASSSLGVSPGYTF. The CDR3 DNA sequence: TGTGCCAGCAGCTCATTGGGAGTTTCTCCGGGCTACACCTTC.

CDR3 loop: CASSSRQGGYNSPLHF. As DNA, the CDR3 is TGTGCCAGCAGCTCACGACAGGGGGGCTATAATTCACCCCTCCACTTT. V is TRBV7-8 and J is TRBJ1-6; 9 nucleotides align to TRBD1. This CDR3 spans 16 amino acids. The germline gives CDR1 SGHVS, CDR2 FQNEAQ. With V trimmed by 4 bases and J by 3 bases, 4 bases remained unmatched.

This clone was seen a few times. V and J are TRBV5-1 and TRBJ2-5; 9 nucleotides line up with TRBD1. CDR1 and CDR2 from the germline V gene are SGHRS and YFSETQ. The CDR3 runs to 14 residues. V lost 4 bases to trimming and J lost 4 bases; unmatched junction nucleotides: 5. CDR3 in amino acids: CASSLGQGLETQYF. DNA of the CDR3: TGCGCCAGCAGCCTGGGACAGGGCCTAGAGACCCAGTACTTC. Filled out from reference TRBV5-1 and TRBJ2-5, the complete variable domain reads KAGVTQTPRYLIKTRGQQVTLSCSPISGHRSVSWYQQTPGQGLQFLFEYFSETQRNKGNFPGRFSGRQFSNSRSEMNVSTLELGDSALYLCASSLGQGLETQYFGPGTRLLVL.

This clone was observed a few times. The CDR3 region has the DNA TGCGCCAGCAGTAGGACTAGCGGCTACGAGCAGTACTTC. Its protein product is CASSRTSGYEQYF. V gene TRBV5-1 combines with J gene TRBJ2-7, with TRBD2 matching 10 bases. Germline CDR1 is SGHRS and CDR2 is YFSETQ. This CDR3 is built from 13 residues. J was trimmed by 3 bases and V by 5 bases; bases with no gene match: 2.

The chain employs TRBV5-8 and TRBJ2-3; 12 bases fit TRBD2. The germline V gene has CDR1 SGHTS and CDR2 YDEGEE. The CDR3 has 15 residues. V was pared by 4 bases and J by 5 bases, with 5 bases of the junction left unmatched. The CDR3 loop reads CASSPLAGGQDTQYF. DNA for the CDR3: TGTGCCAGCAGCCCCCTAGCGGGAGGGCAAGATACGCAGTATTTT.

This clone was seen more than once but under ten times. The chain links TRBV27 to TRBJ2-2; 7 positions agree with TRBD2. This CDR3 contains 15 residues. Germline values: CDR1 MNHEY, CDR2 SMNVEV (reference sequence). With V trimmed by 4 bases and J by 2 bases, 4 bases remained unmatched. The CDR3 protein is CASSSSGTNTGELFF. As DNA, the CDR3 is TGTGCCAGCAGTTCAAGCGGGACCAACACCGGGGAGCTGTTTTTT.

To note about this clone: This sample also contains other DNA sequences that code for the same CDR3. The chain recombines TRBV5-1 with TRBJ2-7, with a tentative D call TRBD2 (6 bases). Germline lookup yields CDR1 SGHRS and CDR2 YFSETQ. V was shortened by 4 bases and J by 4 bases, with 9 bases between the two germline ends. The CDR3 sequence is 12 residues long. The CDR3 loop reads CASSLSGYEQYF. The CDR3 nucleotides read TGCGCCAGCAGCCTCAGCGGGTACGAGCAGTACTTC.

This chain's CDR3 is CASSSGTGGANEKLFF. The CDR3 region has the DNA TGTGCCAGCTCATCCGGGACCGGGGGGGCTAATGAAAAACTGTTTTTT. The rearrangement uses TRBV18 and TRBJ1-4; tentatively, D is TRBD1 (5 bases). CDR1 and CDR2 (germline): KGHSH, LQKENI. Between the trimmed V and J ends, which lost 5 bases and 3 bases, there was a span of 16 bases. The CDR3 is 16 residues long. Variable domain in full (rest from reference TRBV18 and TRBJ1-4): NAGVMQNPRHLVRRRGQEARLRCSPMKGHSHVYWYRQLPEEGLKFMVYLQKENIIDESGMPKERFSAEFPKEGPSILRIQQVVRGDSAAYFCASSSGTGGANEKLFFGSGTQLSVL.

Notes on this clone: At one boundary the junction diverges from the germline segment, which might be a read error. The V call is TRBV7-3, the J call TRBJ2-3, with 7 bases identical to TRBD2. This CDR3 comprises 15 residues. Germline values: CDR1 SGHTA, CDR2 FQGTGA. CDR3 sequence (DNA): TGTGCCAGCAGATTAACGGCGGGAGCGGGAGATACGCAGTATTTT. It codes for CASRLTAGAGDTQYF.